This T cell receptor (beta chain) was recovered during a study of CD8 T cells in ankylosing spondylitis. Study-wide points: Apparently characteristic of ankylosing spondylitis blood was a TCR beta motif (about 8 highly homologous variants).

This clonotype was picked up a small number of times. The target antigen is unknown. MiXCR was run by TCRdb on the 5' RACE reads, yielding one entry per CDR3 protein. The table has a few hundred thousand distinct CDR3 sequences, about 12% seen once. CDR3 size: 15 residues. Germline CDR1 reads SQVTM; CDR2 reads ANQGSEA. V was shortened by 4 bases and J by 0 bases, with 13 bases between the two germline ends. The sequencing input was blood, either unsorted or a sorted T cell fraction (not recorded which). This clonotype was obtained from a male donor with ankylosing spondylitis. This chain connects TRBV29-1 to TRBJ2-1, with a tentative D call TRBD2 (6 bases). The CDR3 DNA is TGCAGCGTTGTGCGGGATCTAAGCTCCTACAATGAGCAGTTCTTC. It is translated as CSVVRDLSSYNEQFF.